Below are 19 T cell receptor beta chains sequenced from a single sample in a study of beta chain features in type 1 diabetes. Since all of the isolated RNA was reverse transcribed, expressed TCRB transcripts were what got sequenced. Here immunoSEQ multiplex PCR was the method, and the copy in TCRdb shows in-frame clones only, minus some. The profile shows under 250,000 clones, 11% to 15% of them singletons. The sequenced sample consisted of naive CD4+ T cells from blood. The source is a woman aged 40-49 years in good health.

This clone has just a few counts. The chain has TRBV14 and TRBJ2-7; 7 bases are a match to TRBD1. This CDR3 has 22 amino acids. From germline, CDR1 is SGHDN and CDR2 FVKESK. V lost 2 bases, J lost 1 base, and 26 bases stayed unmatched. The CDR3 DNA follows: TGTGCCAGCAGCCAATCCCTCGAATCCCTTGACAGGGCCCCCGACCGGTCCTACGAGCAGTACTTC. Its translation is CASSQSLESLDRAPDRSYEQYF.

The V and J genes are TRBV7-2 and TRBJ2-7, with a weak D call TRBD1 (6 bases). The end of the DNA fits TRBJ2-5 better, so the J call may be wrong. CDR1 is SGHTA and CDR2 is FQGNSA in the germline V gene. This CDR3 has 14 residues. The CDR3 reads CASSLRGYQETQYF. The CDR3 DNA is TGTGCCAGCAGCTTAAGGGGGTACCAAGAGACCCAGTACTTC.

This clone was seen only a few times. The chain recombines TRBV19 with TRBJ1-1, with D perhaps matching TRBD1 (5 bases). The CDR3 has 14 residues. V lost 5 bases to trimming and J lost 5 bases, with 15 bases between them. Germline CDR1 LNHDA, CDR2 SQIVND (reference sequence). The CDR3 DNA reads as TGTGCCAGTAGTCTAATCAGGGTGGGAACTGAAGCTTTCTTT. Protein product: CASSLIRVGTEAFF.

The chain's CDR3 is CASSRDRFSQPQHF. DNA for the CDR3: TGTGCCAGCAGCCGCGACAGGTTTAGCCAGCCCCAGCATTTT. V gene TRBV2 combines with J gene TRBJ1-5; D may be TRBD1 (6 bases). CDR1 SNHLY and CDR2 FYNNEI come from the germline V gene. The CDR3 runs to 14 residues. V gave up 6 bases and J gave up 7 bases, with 16 bases separating them.

The chain links TRBV4-1 to TRBJ1-2; D remains unclear. Germline V CDR1 and CDR2: MGHRA, YSYEKL. V lost 1 base to trimming and J lost 4 bases, with 7 bases between them. The CDR3 is 13 residues long. CDR3 region: CASSQVSLYGYTF. The DNA for the CDR3 is TGCGCCAGCAGCCAAGTTAGTCTCTATGGCTACACCTTC.

This chain connects TRBV25-1 to TRBJ2-1, with D possibly TRBD1 on 6 matching bases. The V and J ends lost 4 bases and 0 bases respectively, with 13 bases between them. Germline-derived CDR1 and CDR2 are MGHDK and SYGVNS. The CDR3 sequence is 16 residues long. Written as DNA, the CDR3 is TGTGCCAGCAGTGCAGGGGCTAGTAGCTCCTACAATGAGCAGTTCTTC. It encodes CASSAGASSSYNEQFF.

This clone occurred a few times. This rearrangement joins TRBV7-2 to TRBJ2-3; D possibly corresponds to TRBD2 (5 bases). The CDR3 spans 15 residues. Germline V gene sequence: CDR1 SGHTA, CDR2 FQGNSA. V was pared by 5 bases and J by 1 base, with 13 bases between. CDR3 nucleotide sequence: TGTGCCAGCAGCCCAGCTAGCTTAGGCACAGATACGCAGTATTTT. Translation: CASSPASLGTDTQYF.

This rearrangement joins TRBV7-9 to TRBJ2-3; TRBD2 aligns across 10 bases. The germline CDR1 and CDR2 sequences are SEHNR and FQNEAQ (reference sequence). V shed 5 bases and J 0 bases; nucleotides not matched to a gene: 5. CDR3 length equals 16 residues. The CDR3 loop reads CASSRPSGGSTDTQYF. In DNA form, the CDR3 reads TGTGCCAGCAGCAGACCTAGCGGGGGAAGCACAGATACGCAGTATTTT.

The chain couples TRBV6-1 to TRBJ2-7, with TRBD1 matching over 8 bases. J was trimmed by 4 bases and V by 0 bases; bases with no gene match: 5. Germline V CDR1 and CDR2: MNHNS, SASEGT. The CDR3 runs 15 residues. CDR3 coding DNA: TGTGCCAGCAGTGAAGCCGGGACAGGACGGTACGAGCAGTACTTC. Its translation is CASSEAGTGRYEQYF.

This clone was observed a handful of times. CDR3 residues: CASSLKPGQNEKLFF. The CDR3 coding sequence is TGCGCCAGCAGCCTTAAACCGGGACAGAATGAAAAACTGTTTTTT. The chain employs TRBV4-3 and TRBJ1-4; 7 nucleotides align to TRBD1. Germline CDR1 reads LGHNA; CDR2 reads YSLEER. The V segment lost 4 bases and the J segment 5 bases; nucleotides outside the gene matches: 7. The CDR3 is 15 amino acids.

This clone showed up just a few times. The chain couples TRBV9 to TRBJ1-1; TRBD1 might be the D (6 bases). V dropped 3 bases and J dropped 10 bases, with 16 bases sitting between them. The CDR3 covers 13 residues. CDR1 is SGDLS and CDR2 is YYNGEE in the germline V gene. The CDR3: CASSAGQSGGAFF. The CDR3 coding sequence is TGTGCCAGCAGCGCAGGACAGAGCGGTGGAGCTTTCTTT.

This clone turned up a few times. This rearrangement joins TRBV9 to TRBJ1-5; TRBD1 agrees at 8 bases. Per the germline V gene, CDR1 is SGDLS and CDR2 is YYNGEE. With V trimmed by 0 bases and J by 6 bases, 8 bases remained unmatched. The CDR3 has 16 residues. The CDR3 loop reads CASSVVGTGWFQPQHF. CDR3 nucleotides: TGTGCCAGCAGCGTAGTCGGGACAGGATGGTTTCAGCCCCAGCATTTT.

A few counts support this clone. CDR3 nucleotide sequence: TGCGCCAGCAGCTCGGACTACACCCCCTACGAGCAGTACTTC. Its translation is CASSSDYTPYEQYF. The chain employs TRBV5-1 and TRBJ2-7, with a weak D call TRBD2 (6 bases). The V gene's germline CDR1 is SGHRS and CDR2 YFSETQ. V was pared by 3 bases and J by 2 bases, with 12 bases between. This CDR3 has 14 amino acids.

In this sample, this clone turned up a few times. A read error may account for a junction end that differs from germline. The CDR3 DNA reads TGCGCCAGCAGTCAAGGACTAGCCTTGGAGCAGTACTTC. As protein: CASSQGLALEQYF. V and J are TRBV4-3 and TRBJ2-7, with 8 positions matching TRBD2. CDR1 and CDR2 (germline): LGHNA, YSLEER. CDR3 length equals 13 residues.

The V and J genes are TRBV19 and TRBJ1-1, with a possible D match to TRBD1 (5 bases). This CDR3 has 14 residues. In germline, CDR1 is LNHDA, CDR2 SQIVND (reference sequence). CDR3 DNA sequence: TGTGTTGCGGTGGGGGGGGGACGAAACACTGAAGCTTTCTTT. Amino acid sequence: CVAVGGGRNTEAFF.

This clone occurred a few times. The rearrangement links TRBV7-8 to TRBJ1-1; TRBD1 matches at 10 bases. This CDR3 comprises 16 residues. CDR1 is SGHVS, CDR2 FQNEAQ, per germline. The trim removed 1 base at V and 3 bases at J, leaving 5 bases unmatched. The CDR3 region has the DNA TGTGCCAGCAGCTTAGTATCGGGACAGGGGCACACTGAAGCTTTCTTT. This sequence encodes CASSLVSGQGHTEAFF.

This chain links TRBV7-2 with TRBJ2-7; D is perhaps TRBD2 (5 bases). The CDR3 contains 14 residues. With 1 base removed from V and 2 bases from J, the gap between germline ends came to 9 bases. Germline loops: CDR1 SGHTA, CDR2 FQGNSA. The CDR3 region is CASSLGGRTYEQYF. DNA for the CDR3: TGTGCCAGCAGCTTAGGCGGGCGGACCTACGAGCAGTACTTC.

This clone was picked up a small number of times. V is TRBV14 and J is TRBJ2-2; D may be TRBD2 (5 bases). In germline, CDR1 is SGHDN, CDR2 FVKESK. The CDR3 contains 15 residues. Between the trimmed V and J ends, which lost 3 bases and 4 bases, there was a span of 12 bases. CDR3 bases: TGTGCCAGCAGCCACCTCAAAGGAGGCACCGGGGAGCTGTTTTTT. This sequence encodes CASSHLKGGTGELFF.

The chain combines TRBV10-3 with TRBJ2-3; D is perhaps TRBD1 (5 bases). The CDR3 extends over 13 amino acids. Deletions cut 11 bases from V and 0 bases from J, with 12 bases between. CDR1 and CDR2 from the germline V gene are ENHRY and SYGVKD. The DNA for the CDR3 is TGTGCCTCCCGGACACTAAGCACAGATACGCAGTATTTT. Protein sequence: CASRTLSTDTQYF.